The 21 T cell receptor beta chains below were found in one sample sequenced in a study of shared clonotypes between healthy human individuals. Clones were read by immunoSEQ multiplex PCR, and TCRdb kept only the in-frame ones, dropping some. The table has about 820,000 clones, 90% to 95% seen once. Naive CD8 isolation took CD45RO-negative cells positively selected for CCR7 and excluded terminally differentiated effector memory CD45RA+ cells. Material: naive CD8+ T cells sorted from blood. The receptors come from a man aged 25-45 years in good health.

This clone was found once. The gene calls are TRBV7-8 and TRBJ2-7; 12 bases match TRBD2. V shed 5 bases and J 7 bases; nucleotides not matched to a gene: 6. The germline V gene has CDR1 SGHVS and CDR2 FQNEAQ. There are 14 residues in the CDR3. CDR3 protein: CASSPRLAGDEQYF. The CDR3 coding sequence is TGTGCCAGCAGCCCGCGACTAGCGGGAGATGAGCAGTACTTC.

The J gene is TRBJ2-7, the V gene TRBV11-2; the D is unclear. This CDR3 has 13 amino acids. Trimming took off 0 bases at V and 7 bases at J, with 10 bases between the two ends. Per the germline V gene, CDR1 is SGHAT and CDR2 is FQNNGV. The chain's CDR3 is CASSLEVKGEQYF. The CDR3 DNA is TGTGCCAGCAGCTTAGAAGTAAAAGGGGAGCAGTACTTC.

This chain connects TRBV5-5 to TRBJ2-7; D tentatively fits TRBD1 or TRBD2 (7 bases each). V was clipped by 1 base and J by 3 bases, with 14 bases between them. Per the germline V gene, CDR1 is SGHKS and CDR2 is YYEKEE (reference sequence). The CDR3 is 15 amino acids. Written as DNA, the CDR3 is TGTGCCAGCAGCTTGTTCAGGGGGGGCCGCTACGAGCAGTACTTC. It encodes CASSLFRGGRYEQYF.

The chain combines TRBV7-9 with TRBJ2-7; D uncertain. CDR3 size: 13 residues. V lost 1 base and J lost 5, with 9 bases in between. Germline V CDR1 and CDR2: SEHNR, FQNEAQ (reference sequence). CDR3 amino acids: CASSLGPANEQYF. CDR3 nucleotides: TGTGCCAGCAGCTTAGGCCCGGCGAACGAGCAGTACTTC.

The genes are TRBV5-1 and TRBJ2-2, with D tentatively TRBD1 (5 bases). Trimming shortened V by 3 bases and J by 6 bases, and 18 bases separated the two germline ends. Germline CDR1 and CDR2: SGHRS and YFSETQ. This CDR3 region has 16 residues. The CDR3 region is CASSWYIQETPGELFF. Written as DNA, the CDR3 is TGCGCCAGCAGCTGGTACATACAGGAAACCCCCGGGGAGCTGTTTTTT.

In DNA, the CDR3 is TGTGCCAGCAGCACCGTTCCTGCGGGACTAGCGGGAGTCCTAGAGACCCAGTACTTC. This sequence encodes CASSTVPAGLAGVLETQYF. V gene TRBV7-9 combines with J gene TRBJ2-5; 14 nucleotides agree with TRBD2. CDR1 and CDR2 (germline): SEHNR, FQNEAQ (reference sequence). The CDR3 spans 19 residues. Germline trimming cut 5 bases from V and 4 bases from J; bases unmatched to any gene: 15.

V and J are TRBV5-6 and TRBJ2-1, with 8 positions matching TRBD2. The CDR3 loop spans 15 amino acids. Looked up from germline, CDR1 is SGHDT and CDR2 is YYEEEE. Unmatched junction bases numbered 10, after V lost 4 bases and J lost 7 bases. CDR3 protein: CASSREREFGNEQFF. The CDR3 DNA reads TGTGCCAGCAGCAGAGAGCGGGAGTTTGGGAATGAGCAGTTCTTC. The full variable domain, its missing parts supplied by reference TRBV5-6 and TRBJ2-1, is DAGVTQSPTHLIKTRGQQVTLRCSPKSGHDTVSWYQQALGQGPQFIFQYYEEEERQRGNFPDRFSGHQFPNYSSELNVNALLLGDSALYLCASSREREFGNEQFFGPGTRLTVL.

The chain links TRBV27 to TRBJ2-2; TRBD1 aligns across 7 bases. Germline V lookup: CDR1 MNHEY, CDR2 SMNVEV (reference sequence). The trim removed 2 bases at V and 5 bases at J, leaving 11 bases unmatched. The CDR3 runs 17 residues. CDR3 sequence (DNA): TGTGCCAGCAGTTTACACCGGACAGGATTTGGTACCGGGGAGCTGTTTTTT. Protein sequence: CASSLHRTGFGTGELFF.

This chain joins TRBV11-3 and TRBJ2-3, with D perhaps being TRBD1 or TRBD2 (5 bases each). CDR3 length: 14 amino acids. V shed 2 bases and J shed 1 base, with 7 bases lying between them. Per germline, CDR1 SGHNT and CDR2 YENEEA. The CDR3 region has the DNA TGTGCCAGCAGCTTAAGGGACGGCACAGATACGCAGTATTTT. As protein: CASSLRDGTDTQYF.

V and J are TRBV29-1 and TRBJ2-1, with 8 bases aligning to TRBD1. The CDR3 is made up of 13 amino acids. Looked up from germline, CDR1 is SQVTM and CDR2 is ANQGSEA. J was trimmed by 6 bases and V by 5 bases; bases with no gene match: 6. The CDR3 reads CSVRTGLSNEQFF. CDR3 nucleotide sequence: TGCAGCGTTAGGACAGGGTTATCCAATGAGCAGTTCTTC.

The J gene is TRBJ1-4, the V gene TRBV2, with D possibly TRBD1 on 5 matching bases. Trimming stripped 6 bases from V and 8 bases from J, with 19 bases between. The CDR3 is 15 amino acids. The germline gives CDR1 SNHLY, CDR2 FYNNEI. The CDR3 DNA reads TGTGCCAGCAGAGGGGACGGTTTGGGTTACGAAAAACTGTTTTTT. Its protein product is CASRGDGLGYEKLFF. Filled out from reference TRBV2 and TRBJ1-4, the complete variable domain reads EPEVTQTPSHQVTQMGQEVILRCVPISNHLYFYWYRQILGQKVEFLVSFYNNEISEKSEIFDDQFSVERPDGSNFTLKIRSTKLEDSAMYFCASRGDGLGYEKLFFGSGTQLSVL.

The rearrangement uses TRBV12-5 and TRBJ2-1, with 8 positions matching TRBD1. The CDR3 contains 16 residues. Germline V CDR1 and CDR2: LGHNT, FRNRAP. After removal of 1 base from V and 2 bases from J, the junction contained 4 bases not matched to a gene. The CDR3 nucleotides are TGTGCTAGTGGTTTGGCAGACAGGGGAACCTACAATGAGCAGTTCTTC. Its protein is CASGLADRGTYNEQFF. Based on the CDR3 plus reference TRBV12-5 and TRBJ2-1, the full variable domain is DARVTQTPRHKVTEMGQEVTMRCQPILGHNTVFWYRQTMMQGLELLAYFRNRAPLDDSGMPKDRFSAEMPDATLATLKIQPSEPRDSAVYFCASGLADRGTYNEQFFGPGTRLTVL.

The chain combines TRBV4-1 with TRBJ1-1; no clear D gene. Trimming stripped 2 bases from V and 8 bases from J, with 6 bases between. Germline CDR1 is MGHRA and CDR2 is YSYEKL. The CDR3 spans 11 residues. The CDR3 loop reads CASSQRHEAFF. In DNA form, the CDR3 reads TGCGCCAGCAGCCAAAGACACGAAGCTTTCTTT.

This clone has only one observation. This chain joins TRBV4-3 and TRBJ2-7; TRBD2 is a possible D gene (6 bases). V lost 5 bases to trimming and J lost 0 bases, with 11 bases between them. This CDR3 comprises 14 residues. The V gene's germline CDR1 is LGHNA and CDR2 YSLEER. CDR3 sequence reads: CASSNRDSSYEQYF. CDR3 nucleotides: TGCGCCAGCAGCAACCGGGACTCCTCCTACGAGCAGTACTTC.

The V call is TRBV5-1, the J call TRBJ2-5; 8 nucleotides line up with TRBD2. In germline, CDR1 is SGHRS, CDR2 YFSETQ. V shed 4 bases and J 4 bases; nucleotides not matched to a gene: 3. The CDR3 consists of 13 residues. CDR3 sequence reads: CASSNLAGETQYF. The CDR3 DNA is TGCGCCAGCAGCAACCTAGCGGGAGAGACCCAGTACTTC. The whole variable domain, remainder taken from reference TRBV5-1 and TRBJ2-5, is KAGVTQTPRYLIKTRGQQVTLSCSPISGHRSVSWYQQTPGQGLQFLFEYFSETQRNKGNFPGRFSGRQFSNSRSEMNVSTLELGDSALYLCASSNLAGETQYFGPGTRLLVL.

This clone has a single count. The J gene is TRBJ2-5, the V gene TRBV4-1; TRBD2 matches at 11 bases. The CDR3 consists of 17 residues. The trim removed 0 bases at V and 5 bases at J, leaving 8 bases unmatched. CDR1 is MGHRA and CDR2 is YSYEKL in the germline V gene. CDR3 nucleotides: TGCGCCAGCAGCCAAGATAGGGTAGCGGGAGGGCTGGAGACCCAGTACTTC. Translated: CASSQDRVAGGLETQYF.

The rearrangement uses TRBV5-5 and TRBJ1-5, with D unclear. V dropped 0 bases and J dropped 0 bases, with 10 bases sitting between them. From germline, CDR1 is SGHKS and CDR2 YYEKEE (reference sequence). CDR3 size: 16 residues. CDR3 loop: CASSLEGPYSNQPQHF. The CDR3 DNA is TGTGCCAGCAGCTTGGAAGGTCCCTATAGCAATCAGCCCCAGCATTTT.

This chain uses TRBV2 with TRBJ2-7; TRBD1 agrees at 9 bases. The CDR3 is 15 residues long. Germline lookup yields CDR1 SNHLY and CDR2 FYNNEI. V lost 6 bases and J lost 2; bases outside the gene matches: 8. The CDR3 nucleotides read TGTGCCAGCAGGCCCGGGACAGGGCTAGCCTACGAGCAGTACTTC. Its protein is CASRPGTGLAYEQYF.

The chain couples TRBV7-9 to TRBJ2-7; 8 bases align to TRBD2. With 10 bases clipped from V and 5 bases from J, the junction kept 16 bases outside the gene matches. Germline V lookup: CDR1 SEHNR, CDR2 FQNEAQ (reference sequence). The length of the CDR3 is 15 residues. The CDR3 nucleotides are TGTGCCACCGCTTCGGACAAGCGGGAGTACCACGAGCAGTACTTC. It specifies CATASDKREYHEQYF.

The V call is TRBV7-9, the J call TRBJ2-7, with D tentatively TRBD1 or TRBD2 (5 bases each). The CDR3 contains 15 residues. The ends were cut back, 5 bases at V and 4 bases at J, with 18 bases in the middle. In germline, CDR1 is SEHNR, CDR2 FQNEAQ (reference sequence). CDR3 bases: TGTGCCAGCAGCCAAACCGGGACCTTTCATTACGAGCAGTACTTC. Translation gives CASSQTGTFHYEQYF.

This chain joins TRBV12-5 and TRBJ2-3; D unclear. The CDR3 is 13 residues long. Germline loops: CDR1 LGHNT, CDR2 FRNRAP. V was trimmed by 6 bases and J by 0 bases, leaving 7 bases between them. The CDR3 DNA is TGTGCTAGTGGGGAGTCTAGCACAGATACGCAGTATTTT. As protein: CASGESSTDTQYF. The full variable domain, with the rest looked up from reference TRBV12-5 and TRBJ2-3, is DARVTQTPRHKVTEMGQEVTMRCQPILGHNTVFWYRQTMMQGLELLAYFRNRAPLDDSGMPKDRFSAEMPDATLATLKIQPSEPRDSAVYFCASGESSTDTQYFGPGTRLTVL.